This TCR beta chain is from a study of T cell changes during pregnancy in multiple sclerosis. The germline gives CDR1 MDHEN, CDR2 SYDVKM. Unmatched junction bases numbered 12, after V lost 2 bases and J lost 8 bases. CDR3 length equals 15 residues. Assay used: immunoSEQ multiplex PCR; TCRdb lists only in-frame clones, some missing. The sample records about 50,000 clones, 92% being singletons. Material: CD4+ T cells from peripheral blood mononuclear cells, obtained after pregnancy. The TCR originated in a female donor with multiple sclerosis, enrolled in a pregnancy study. The chain carries TRBV28 and TRBJ2-7; 7 bases map to TRBD2. The CDR3 reads CASSLGGGRAKQQYF. CDR3 DNA sequence: TGTGCCAGCAGTTTAGGAGGAGGGAGGGCCAAGCAGCAGTACTTC.